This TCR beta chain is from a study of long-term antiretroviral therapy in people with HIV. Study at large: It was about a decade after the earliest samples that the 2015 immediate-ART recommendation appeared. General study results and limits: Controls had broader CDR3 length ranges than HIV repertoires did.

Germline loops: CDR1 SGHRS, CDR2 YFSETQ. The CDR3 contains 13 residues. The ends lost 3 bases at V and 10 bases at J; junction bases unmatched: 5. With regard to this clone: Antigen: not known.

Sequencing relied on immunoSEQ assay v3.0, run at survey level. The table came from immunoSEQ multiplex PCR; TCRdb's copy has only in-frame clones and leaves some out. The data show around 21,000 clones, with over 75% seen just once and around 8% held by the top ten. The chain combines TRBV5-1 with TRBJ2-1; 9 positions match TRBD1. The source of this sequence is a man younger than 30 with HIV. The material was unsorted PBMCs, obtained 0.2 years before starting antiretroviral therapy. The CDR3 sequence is CASSSTGGREQFF. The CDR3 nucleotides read TGCGCCAGCAGCTCGACAGGGGGTCGCGAGCAGTTCTTC. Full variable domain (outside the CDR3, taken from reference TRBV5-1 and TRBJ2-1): KAGVTQTPRYLIKTRGQQVTLSCSPISGHRSVSWYQQTPGQGLQFLFEYFSETQRNKGNFPGRFSGRQFSNSRSEMNVSTLELGDSALYLCASSSTGGREQFFGPGTRLTVL.